Following are 28 T cell receptor beta chains from one sample sequenced in a study of read filtering for tumor transcriptome and immune sequencing (dated by TCRdb to about 2020). Sequencing used an Illumina HiSeq 4000. The Immunoverse kit was used to build TCR libraries from roughly 370 ng RNA, with molecular barcoded adaptors covering alpha/delta and beta/gamma chains. The public reads were reanalyzed by TCRdb: fastp trimming at Q25, MiXCR alignment, in-frame beta chains only. Rows are combined by CDR3 protein, so each entry shows the most common genes and DNA. The sample table holds 49,000 or so distinct CDR3 sequences, of which around 12% were seen once. The top ten hold more than 14% of the sample. The specimen was a population of CD138-negative cells sorted from bone marrow. In light of the paper, this sample's cell subset or site label describes: bone marrow mononuclear cells depleted of CD138+ plasma/myeloma cells by negative magnetic selection. These receptors all stem from a donor at least 40 years old with multiple myeloma.

The table lists this clonotype with many counts. The chain couples TRBV6-6 to TRBJ2-1; D is perhaps TRBD1 or TRBD2 (5 bases each). V gave up 5 bases and J gave up 5 bases, with 13 bases separating them. This CDR3 spans 14 amino acids. Germline V gives CDR1 MNHNY, CDR2 SVGAGI (reference sequence). CDR3 DNA sequence: TGTGCCAGCAGTCCACCGGGACGTCACAATGAGCAGTTCTTC. Translated, it gives CASSPPGRHNEQFF.

In its sample, this clonotype was seen many times. The V and J genes are TRBV20-1 and TRBJ2-5; D is unclear. Germline V gene lookup returns CDR1 DFQATT and CDR2 SNEGSKA (reference sequence). V gave up 6 bases and J gave up 3 bases, with 5 bases separating them. The CDR3 length is 10 residues. The CDR3 bases are TGCAGTGCAATAAAAGAGACCCAGTACTTC. Protein product: CSAIKETQYF.

With regard to this clonotype: Since a much larger clone is just one base distant, this may be a read error. V gene TRBV30 combines with J gene TRBJ2-3; 8 bases agree with TRBD2. The germline gives CDR1 GTSNPN, CDR2 SVGIG (reference sequence). The CDR3 totals 14 residues. CDR3 amino acids: CAYTGTRITDMQYF. The CDR3 region has the DNA TGTGCCTATACCGGGACTAGAATCACAGATATGCAGTATTTT.

This clonotype was counted at least ten times. The rearrangement uses TRBV5-1 and TRBJ2-5, with D possibly TRBD1 on 6 matching bases. Between the trimmed V and J ends, which lost 4 bases and 2 bases, there was a span of 15 bases. The CDR3 totals 15 residues. Germline CDR1 is SGHRS and CDR2 is YFSETQ. The CDR3 DNA follows: TGCGCCAGCAGCCAGAACCAGGGGCCTCAAGAGACCCAGTACTTC. Protein product: CASSQNQGPQETQYF.

This clonotype was observed a handful of times. A read error may be the cause here, since a much bigger clone is one base away. The rearrangement links TRBV7-3 to TRBJ2-3; D is unclear. The CDR3 is 16 residues long. CDR1 is SGHTA and CDR2 is FQGTGA in the germline V gene. Here the CDR3 reads CASSLQPASVADTRYF. The CDR3 nucleotides read TGTGCCAGCAGCTTACAACCTGCGTCGGTAGCAGATACGCGGTATTTT.

In its sample, this clonotype was seen many times. The J gene is TRBJ1-4, the V gene TRBV12-3 or TRBV12-4; perhaps TRBD1 as D (5 bases). Trimming stripped 7 bases from V and 8 bases from J, with 17 bases between. This CDR3 region has 14 residues. CDR3 residues: CASTAWTGDEKLFF. CDR3 sequence (DNA): TGTGCCAGCACCGCCTGGACGGGGGACGAAAAACTGTTTTTT.

Ten or more counts support this clonotype. The chain uses TRBV20-1 and TRBJ1-5; D not certain. The CDR3 spans 16 residues. Germline CDR1 is DFQATT and CDR2 is SNEGSKA (reference sequence). The V end lost 0 bases, the J end lost 0 bases, and 12 bases lay between the germline ends. In DNA form, the CDR3 reads TGCAGTGCTAGAGATGTCAGTTCATATAGCAATCAGCCCCAGCATTTT. Amino acids: CSARDVSSYSNQPQHF.

This clonotype was recorded many times. V usage is TRBV20-1 and J usage is TRBJ1-4, with 7 bases lining up with TRBD1. The germline CDR1 and CDR2 sequences are DFQATT and SNEGSKA (reference sequence). CDR3 length: 16 residues. V lost 6 bases and J lost 0; bases outside the gene matches: 10. CDR3 DNA: TGCAGTGCCGGAGTCAGGGGGGACTCAACTAATGAAAAACTGTTTTTT. As protein: CSAGVRGDSTNEKLFF.

This clonotype was seen at least ten times. The chain has TRBV2 and TRBJ2-3, with TRBD2 as a possible D gene (5 bases). The CDR3 has 15 residues. V shed 7 bases and J shed 0 bases, with 14 bases lying between them. Looked up from germline, CDR1 is SNHLY and CDR2 is FYNNEI. As DNA, the CDR3 is TGTGCCAGCACACGGACTTTGGCGAGCACAGATACGCAGTATTTT. This gives the protein CASTRTLASTDTQYF.

This clonotype has only a few counts. The chain recombines TRBV6-1 with TRBJ2-1; 10 nucleotides match TRBD2. The J segment lost 9 bases and the V segment lost 3 bases, leaving 11 bases of the junction unmatched. Per germline, CDR1 MNHNS and CDR2 SASEGT. The CDR3 is 16 amino acids. The CDR3 bases are TGTGCCAGCAGTGATCCCAGCGGGAGGGCCTGGAGTGAGCAGTTCTTC. The encoded protein is CASSDPSGRAWSEQFF.

This clonotype has ten or more counts. The V call is TRBV7-3, the J call TRBJ2-2, with 14 bases matching TRBD2. V gave up 5 bases and J gave up 1 base; unmatched junction bases: 6. The CDR3 loop spans 18 amino acids. The V gene's germline CDR1 is SGHTA and CDR2 FQGTGA. CDR3 DNA sequence: TGTGCCAGCAGCAAACAGGGACTAGCGGGAGAGAACACCGGGGAGCTGTTTTTT. This codes for CASSKQGLAGENTGELFF.

The sample holds a few counts of this clonotype. This sequence joins TRBV28 and TRBJ2-2; 9 positions match TRBD1. The CDR3 has 15 amino acids. Germline V lookup: CDR1 MDHEN, CDR2 SYDVKM. The J segment lost 3 bases and the V segment lost 7 bases, leaving 6 bases of the junction unmatched. CDR3: CASTRGQGDTGELFF. In nucleotides, the CDR3 is TGTGCCAGCACTCGGGGACAGGGAGACACCGGGGAGCTGTTTTTT.

Comments on this clonotype: This sequence is one base from a far larger clone and is likely a read error. V gene TRBV6-6 combines with J gene TRBJ2-1; D might be TRBD2 (6 bases). The V end lost 8 bases, the J end lost 0 bases, and 14 bases lay between the germline ends. This CDR3 is built from 15 residues. The germline V gene encodes CDR1 MNHNY and CDR2 SVGAGI (reference sequence). CDR3 in amino acids: CASCIADVSYNEQFF. In DNA, the CDR3 is TGTGCCAGCTGTATAGCGGACGTCTCCTACAATGAGCAGTTCTTC.

This clonotype showed up many times. The J gene is TRBJ2-2, the V gene TRBV7-2; D might be TRBD2 (6 bases). Trimming cost V 3 bases and J 6 bases, with 20 bases left between them. Germline loops: CDR1 SGHTA, CDR2 FQGNSA. This CDR3 comprises 17 residues. As DNA, the CDR3 is TGTGCCAGCAGCTTGAGTACTAGCTTGGGGAGCTCCGGGGAGCTGTTTTTT. Its protein product is CASSLSTSLGSSGELFF.

This clonotype was recorded many times. This chain links TRBV7-9 with TRBJ2-1; D call uncertain. The V gene lost 5 bases and the J gene lost 4 bases, with 6 bases spanning the gap. The germline V gene has CDR1 SEHNR and CDR2 FQNEAQ (reference sequence). The CDR3 has 12 residues. CDR3 bases: TGTGCCAGCAGCGTATTATACAATGAGCAGTTCTTC. This encodes CASSVLYNEQFF.

Turning to this clonotype: This clone may be a read error of a much larger clone one base away. The rearrangement links TRBV3-1 to TRBJ2-3; no reliable D call. The J call may be faulty, since TRBJ1-5 better matches the DNA end. The CDR3 spans 13 residues. Germline CDR1 and CDR2: LGHDT and YNNKEL (reference sequence). The CDR3 coding sequence is TGTGCCAGCAGCTATCAACTGCTAGATACGCAGCATTTT. Translating gives CASSYQLLDTQHF.

There are many counts of this clonotype. The CDR3 sequence: CASSQVGGSYNEQFF. CDR3 nucleotides: TGTGCCAGCAGCCAAGTGGGAGGTTCCTACAATGAGCAGTTCTTC. This chain links TRBV3-1 with TRBJ2-1; D possibly corresponds to TRBD2 (6 bases). Trimming left V 1 base short and J 1 base short, with 8 bases between. This CDR3 comprises 15 residues. The germline V gene has CDR1 LGHDT and CDR2 YNNKEL (reference sequence).

This clonotype was found a few times. This chain connects TRBV15 to TRBJ2-2; D is unresolved. CDR1 and CDR2 (germline): LNHNV, YYDKDF (reference sequence). Trimming removed 1 base at V and 5 bases at J, with 5 bases between. CDR3 length: 13 amino acids. CDR3 in DNA: TGTGCCACCAGCAGAGGGGTAACCGGGGAGCTGTTTTTT. Protein: CATSRGVTGELFF.

This clonotype is medium-sized in the sample. CDR3 in amino acids: CSVEGGTSVQETQYF. CDR3 coding DNA: TGCAGCGTTGAAGGCGGGACTAGCGTACAAGAGACCCAGTACTTC. This chain uses TRBV29-1 with TRBJ2-5, with 10 bases aligning to TRBD2. The CDR3 sequence is 15 residues long. Germline CDR1 and CDR2: SQVTM and ANQGSEA. V lost 1 base to trimming and J lost 2 bases; unmatched junction nucleotides: 4.

Points on this clonotype: A read error likely explains this, since a far larger clone differs by one base. J is TRBJ2-1 and V is TRBV6-5; the match to TRBD2 covers 8 bases. The CDR3 is 16 amino acids. In germline, CDR1 is MNHEY, CDR2 SVGAGI. This chain's CDR3 is CVSSYTGGTPYNEQFF. DNA of the CDR3: TGTGTCAGCAGTTATACGGGAGGGACACCCTACAATGAGCAGTTCTTC.

This clonotype was recorded at least ten times. V and J are TRBV7-9 and TRBJ1-1, with 10 bases matching TRBD1. This CDR3 spans 15 amino acids. The germline gives CDR1 SEHNR, CDR2 FQNEAQ (reference sequence). V was pared by 5 bases and J by 8 bases, with 11 bases of the junction left unmatched. DNA for the CDR3: TGTGCCAGCAGCCTAGAGACAGGGGGCGCGGGAGAAGCTTTCTTT. It is translated as CASSLETGGAGEAFF.

This clonotype showed up many times. The chain couples TRBV5-8 to TRBJ2-1; D possibly corresponds to TRBD2 (5 bases). V gave up 4 bases and J gave up 0 bases, with 14 bases separating them. The CDR3 has 16 residues. Germline loops: CDR1 SGHTS, CDR2 YDEGEE. This CDR3 reads CASSPGLKSSYNEQFF. Written as DNA, the CDR3 is TGTGCCAGCAGCCCCGGACTGAAAAGCTCCTACAATGAGCAGTTCTTC.

This clonotype showed up just a few times. Possible read error: a much larger clone is one base away. This chain links TRBV2 with TRBJ2-6, with no clear D. Germline loops: CDR1 SNHLY, CDR2 FYNNEI. Trimming shortened V by 7 bases and J by 2 bases, and 9 bases separated the two germline ends. The CDR3 runs to 14 residues. This CDR3 is CASNLIAGANVLTF. The DNA of the CDR3 is TGTGCCAGCAATCTGATCGCTGGGGCCAACGTCCTGACTTTC.

This clonotype has just a few counts. This sequence joins TRBV12-5 and TRBJ2-1; TRBD1 aligns across 7 bases. V lost 2 bases and J lost 7; bases outside the gene matches: 2. This CDR3 is 13 amino acids long. Germline lookup yields CDR1 LGHNT and CDR2 FRNRAP. CDR3 in amino acids: CASGLYRGNEQFF. The DNA for the CDR3 is TGTGCTAGTGGTTTGTACAGGGGAAATGAGCAGTTCTTC.

This clonotype was seen at least ten times. The J gene is TRBJ2-7, the V gene TRBV5-1; the D gene is possibly TRBD1 (5 bases). The CDR3 extends over 16 amino acids. V dropped 3 bases and J dropped 5 bases, with 21 bases sitting between them. Germline V lookup: CDR1 SGHRS, CDR2 YFSETQ. CDR3 in DNA: TGCGCCAGCAGCTGGGGCGCCAATACCTTTTCCAACGAGCAGTACTTC. Its protein is CASSWGANTFSNEQYF.

Ten or more counts support this clonotype. This sequence joins TRBV7-8 and TRBJ2-6; a possible D gene is TRBD2 (6 bases). Trimming removed 8 bases from V and 4 bases from J, with 21 bases in between. The CDR3 has 17 residues. Germline CDR1 SGHVS, CDR2 FQNEAQ. The CDR3 DNA follows: TGTGCCAGCTCCTTAGGTGGTGGGGGGACGGGGGCCAACGTCCTGACTTTC. Protein sequence: CASSLGGGGTGANVLTF.

At least ten counts were recorded for this clonotype. The V and J genes are TRBV20-1 and TRBJ2-7; weak D call: TRBD2 (6 bases). Germline V gene lookup returns CDR1 DFQATT and CDR2 SNEGSKA (reference sequence). With 0 bases removed from V and 2 bases from J, the gap between germline ends came to 14 bases. The CDR3 totals 15 residues. This chain's CDR3 is CSARDISGLAYEQYF. The CDR3 DNA follows: TGCAGTGCTAGAGATATCAGCGGGCTAGCCTACGAGCAGTACTTC.

As regards this clonotype: This CDR3 fails to terminate in the conserved phenylalanine or tryptophan, so it likely reflects a read error. V usage is TRBV28 and J usage is TRBJ2-1, with 7 bases fitting TRBD2. CDR3 size: 16 residues. Per the germline V gene, CDR1 is MDHEN and CDR2 is SYDVKM. J lost 7 bases, V lost 5 bases, and 14 bases had no gene match. This CDR3 is CASSPRTSGRPNEQFS. The CDR3 DNA reads TGTGCCAGCAGTCCCCGGACTAGTGGGAGGCCGAATGAGCAGTTCTCC.